The rows below give T cell receptor beta chains drawn from one sample of a study of post-analysis software for immune sequencing data. From the PCR reads, TCRdb called clonotypes with MiXCR, one entry per CDR3 protein. The sample has around 440,000 distinct CDR3 sequences, roughly 45% seen once; the top ten hold around 10%. The sequenced sample consisted of blood. The receptor source for this set is a girl aged 10-17 years with multiple sclerosis. Each CDR3 is given with its conserved first and last residue. The D gene is left open where the match is weak. Part of the rows lack a size; the others show once, few, many or a class for expanded clones.

J gene,D gene,clone size,V gene,CDR3 DNA,CDR3 protein
TRBJ2-4,NA,few,TRBV20-1,TGCAGTGCTAGTGACAGAGGCGTGTTGGACATTCAGTACTTC,CSASDRGVLDIQYF
TRBJ1-4,NA,few,TRBV2,TGTGCCAGCAGTGAAGACATTGGTAATGAAAAACTGTTTTTT,CASSEDIGNEKLFF
TRBJ2-1,NA,NA,TRBV24-1,TGTGCCACCAGTGATTTACGAAGCAATGAGCAGTTCTTC,CATSDLRSNEQFF
TRBJ1-2,NA,NA,TRBV29-1,TGCAGCGTTGAGAAACAGTATGGCTACACCTTC,CSVEKQYGYTF
TRBJ2-5,NA,few,TRBV3-1,TGTGCCAGCAGCCACGACAGAGGGGAGACCCAGTACTTC,CASSHDRGETQYF
TRBJ2-4,TRBD1,NA,TRBV20-1,TGCAGTGCTAGAGTGACAGGGCTCAATCTAGCCAAAAACATTCAGTACTTC,CSARVTGLNLAKNIQYF
TRBJ2-5,NA,NA,TRBV2,TGTGCCAGCAGTAGACCCATGGGACAGACGCGGGGGACCCAGTACTTC,CASSRPMGQTRGTQYF
TRBJ1-4,NA,few,TRBV6-1,TGTGCCAGCAGTGAAGGGAGTAATGAAAAACTGTTTTTT,CASSEGSNEKLFF
TRBJ2-3,NA,many,TRBV7-3,TGTGCCAGCAGCTTGATGGTGGGCACAGATACGCAGTATTTT,CASSLMVGTDTQYF
TRBJ2-1,TRBD2,few,TRBV20-1,TGCAGTGCCCAATCTTTCTTACTAGCGGAGATATCCTACAATGAGCAGTTCTTC,CSAQSFLLAEISYNEQFF
TRBJ1-4,TRBD1,many,TRBV6-6,TGTGCCACCAGGGGGGGATCTGAAAAACTGTTTTTT,CATRGGSEKLFF
TRBJ2-3,TRBD2,few,TRBV15,TGTGCCACCAGTCCCGGGACTAGCGGCACAGATACGCAGTATTTT,CATSPGTSGTDTQYF
TRBJ2-7,TRBD2,few,TRBV6-5,TGTGCCAGCAGTTACGAGCGGGAAGCGAAGCAGTACTTC,CASSYEREAKQYF
TRBJ1-2,NA,NA,TRBV18,TGTGCCAGCTCACCTTCCCCTCTCGGGGGCGAGGACTATGGCTACACCTTC,CASSPSPLGGEDYGYTF
TRBJ2-3,TRBD1,few,TRBV10-3,TGTGCCATCAGTGAGACTCCCGGACAGGGGGCAGATACGCAGTATTTT,CAISETPGQGADTQYF
TRBJ2-1,TRBD2,NA,TRBV7-9,TGTGCCACCTCGCCTAGCGGGAGCTCGTATGAGCAGTTCTTC,CATSPSGSSYEQFF
TRBJ2-7,TRBD1,few,TRBV20-1,TGCAGTGCTAGAGAACGGGACAGGGGAGAGTACGAGCAGTACTTC,CSARERDRGEYEQYF
TRBJ2-2,TRBD2,NA,TRBV10-3,TGTGCTATCAGTGAGCCGGGACTAGCGGGATCCACTCCCGGGGAGCTGTTTTTT,CAISEPGLAGSTPGELFF
TRBJ1-5,NA,NA,TRBV20-1,TGCAGTGCTAGAGATCCGACCGGACAGCCCCAGCATTTT,CSARDPTGQPQHF
TRBJ1-2,NA,NA,TRBV12-3/TRBV12-4,TGTGCCAGCAGCCCAGGGAGGGGAGGCTACACCTTC,CASSPGRGGYTF
TRBJ2-1,NA,many,TRBV20-1,TGCAGTGCTAGTGACAGGACTAGCTCCTACAATGAGCAGTTCTTC,CSASDRTSSYNEQFF
TRBJ2-5,NA,NA,TRBV7-3,TGTGCCAGCAGCCAATCCGTCGACGTTAAAGAGACCCAGTACTTC,CASSQSVDVKETQYF
TRBJ1-2,NA,few,TRBV7-9,TGTGCCAGCGCCCGCGGGGGTTTCTATGGCTACACCTTC,CASARGGFYGYTF
TRBJ2-7,TRBD2,NA,TRBV29-1,TGCAGCGCTGAAGGTGTTAGCGGGAGGAGCTCCTACAATGAGCAGTACTTC,CSAEGVSGRSSYNEQYF
TRBJ2-1,NA,NA,TRBV29-1,TGCAGCGAATCCGGGAGTGACAATGAGCAGTTCTTC,CSESGSDNEQFF
TRBJ1-4,TRBD1,NA,TRBV5-1,TGCGCCAGCAGCCTGGGACAGGGGGCAACTAATGAAAAACTGTTTTTT,CASSLGQGATNEKLFF
TRBJ2-3,TRBD2,NA,TRBV4-3,TGCGCCAGCAGCCAAGATATTCGGACTAGCGGAGCGCTTAGCACAGATACGCAGTATTTT,CASSQDIRTSGALSTDTQYF
TRBJ2-4,NA,NA,TRBV7-2,TGTGCCAGCAGCGAAGGAGTAACCTTAGCCAAAAACATTCAGTACTTC,CASSEGVTLAKNIQYF
TRBJ1-5,NA,few,TRBV7-2,TGTGCCAGCAGCTTAGAAGCAGTTTCGGGTCAGCCCCAGCATTTT,CASSLEAVSGQPQHF
TRBJ1-1,NA,NA,TRBV5-1,TGCGCCAGCAGCTTTTTCGGGGGGAACACTGAAGCTTTCTTT,CASSFFGGNTEAFF
TRBJ1-2,NA,NA,TRBV27,TGTGCCAGCAGGGGCTGGACGGGGGTCTATGGCTACACCTTC,CASRGWTGVYGYTF
TRBJ2-1,NA,NA,TRBV5-4,TGTGCCAGCAGCTTGGGTATGGGGGGTTACAATGAGCAGTTCTTC,CASSLGMGGYNEQFF
TRBJ2-3,NA,few,TRBV29-1,TGCAGCGACTCTATCACGGATACGCAGTATTTT,CSDSITDTQYF
TRBJ1-2,NA,NA,TRBV20-1,TGCAGTGCTCCAGATACCGTGGGGCAGGGGATTGATGGCTACACCTTC,CSAPDTVGQGIDGYTF
TRBJ2-3,NA,NA,TRBV5-1,TGCGCCAGCAGCGCGGGGAGCAGGGCAACGCAGTATTTT,CASSAGSRATQYF
TRBJ1-5,TRBD1,NA,TRBV6-6,TGTGCCAGCAGTTACAAAGGGACAGGGGGTCAGCCCCAGCATTTT,CASSYKGTGGQPQHF
TRBJ2-5,TRBD2,NA,TRBV29-1,TGCAGCGCCGCCCCTAGCGGGATTGGATTGGGGACCCAGTACTTC,CSAAPSGIGLGTQYF
TRBJ2-7,TRBD1,NA,TRBV9,TGTGCCAGCAGCGCGGGACAGGCCTACTACGAGCAGTACTTC,CASSAGQAYYEQYF
TRBJ2-7,TRBD1,NA,TRBV10-3,TGTGCCATCAGTGGGGGGGGACAGGGCTACGAGCAGTACTTC,CAISGGGQGYEQYF
TRBJ2-1,TRBD2,NA,TRBV12-3/TRBV12-4,TGTGCCAGCAGTGAGGGACTAGCAGACAATGAGCAGTTCTTC,CASSEGLADNEQFF
TRBJ2-5,TRBD1,few,TRBV6-5,TGTGCCAGCAGTTACTCCTTGGGCAGGGGGTTAAGTGAGCAGTACTTC,CASSYSLGRGLSEQYF
TRBJ1-6,NA,NA,TRBV25-1,TGTGCCAGCAGTGAATCGCGGAGCTCCTATAATTCACCCCTCCACTTT,CASSESRSSYNSPLHF
TRBJ2-1,TRBD2,few,TRBV5-1,TGCGCCAGCAGCTTGATGGGACTAGCGGAAGGCAATGAGCAGTTCTTC,CASSLMGLAEGNEQFF
TRBJ1-2,NA,NA,TRBV21-1,TGTGCCAGCAGCAAAGACGGGGGGGACCGACCTAACTATGGCTACACCTTC,CASSKDGGDRPNYGYTF
TRBJ1-1,TRBD1,NA,TRBV20-1,TGCAGTGCTTTCAGGACAGGGCAGGCTTTCTTT,CSAFRTGQAFF
TRBJ2-3,NA,NA,TRBV5-1,TGCGCCAGCAGCTTCCGGGACCCTCAGGGCACAGATACGCAGTATTTT,CASSFRDPQGTDTQYF
TRBJ2-3,NA,NA,TRBV28,TGTGCCAGCAGCCGCCCTAGCCCGCTTCACACAGATACGCAGTATTTT,CASSRPSPLHTDTQYF
TRBJ1-2,TRBD1,NA,TRBV18,TGTGCCAGCTCAGGGGACAGCCCGGATGGCTACACCTTC,CASSGDSPDGYTF
TRBJ2-7,NA,NA,TRBV6-2/TRBV6-3,TGTGCCAGCAGTTACTCGATTTGGGAGCAGTACTTC,CASSYSIWEQYF
TRBJ2-1,TRBD2,NA,TRBV5-1,TGCGCCAGCAGCACCCGGACTAGCGGGTACATCAATGAGCAGTTCTTC,CASSTRTSGYINEQFF
TRBJ1-2,TRBD1,NA,TRBV10-3,TGTGTCATCAGTGAATTTGTGACAGGGGAGGACTATGGCTACACCTTC,CVISEFVTGEDYGYTF
TRBJ2-3,TRBD2,few,TRBV12-3/TRBV12-4,TGTGCCAGCAGTTTTAGGACTAGCGGGTTAGGCACAGATACGCAGTATTTT,CASSFRTSGLGTDTQYF
TRBJ2-3,NA,NA,TRBV20-1,TGCAGTGTTAGTGAAAACACAGATACGCAGTATTTT,CSVSENTDTQYF
TRBJ2-1,TRBD2,NA,TRBV12-3/TRBV12-4,TGTGCCAGCAGTTTAGCCCCCGGGACTAGCAATGTGTTCAATGAGCAGTTCTTC,CASSLAPGTSNVFNEQFF
TRBJ1-1,TRBD1,NA,TRBV14,TGTGCCAGCAGCCCACAGATTAGGGGAACACAGGGGAGGACTGAAGCTTTCTTT,CASSPQIRGTQGRTEAFF